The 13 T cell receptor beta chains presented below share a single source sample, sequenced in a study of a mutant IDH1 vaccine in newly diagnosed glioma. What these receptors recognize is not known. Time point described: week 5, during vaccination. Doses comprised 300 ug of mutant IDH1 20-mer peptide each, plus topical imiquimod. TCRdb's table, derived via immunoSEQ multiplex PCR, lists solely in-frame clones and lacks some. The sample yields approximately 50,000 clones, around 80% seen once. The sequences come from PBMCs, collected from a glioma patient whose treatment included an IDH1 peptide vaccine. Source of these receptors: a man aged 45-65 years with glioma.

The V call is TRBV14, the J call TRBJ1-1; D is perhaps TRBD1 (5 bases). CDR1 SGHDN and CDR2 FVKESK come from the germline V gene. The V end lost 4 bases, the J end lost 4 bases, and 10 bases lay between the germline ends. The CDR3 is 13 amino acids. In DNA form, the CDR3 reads TGTGCCAGCAGCCGACAGAGAACCACTGAAGCTTTCTTT. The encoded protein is CASSRQRTTEAFF.

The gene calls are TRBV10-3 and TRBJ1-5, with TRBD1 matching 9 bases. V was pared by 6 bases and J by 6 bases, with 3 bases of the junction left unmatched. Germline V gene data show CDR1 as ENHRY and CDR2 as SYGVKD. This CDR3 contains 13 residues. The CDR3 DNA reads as TGTGCCATCAGGGGACAGGGAGGTCAGCCCCAGCATTTT. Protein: CAIRGQGGQPQHF.

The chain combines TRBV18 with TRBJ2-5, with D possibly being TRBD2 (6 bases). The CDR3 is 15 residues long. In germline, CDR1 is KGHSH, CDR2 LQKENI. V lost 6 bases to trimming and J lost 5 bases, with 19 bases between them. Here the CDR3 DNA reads TGTGCCAGCTCCCCGGCGGGGCGTCGGGAGGAGACCCAGTACTTC. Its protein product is CASSPAGRREETQYF.

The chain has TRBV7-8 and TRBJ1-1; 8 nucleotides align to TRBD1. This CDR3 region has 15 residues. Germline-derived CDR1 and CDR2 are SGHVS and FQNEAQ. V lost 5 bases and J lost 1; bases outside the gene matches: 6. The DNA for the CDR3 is TGTGCCAGCAGCGAGTCGGGACAGGAGAACACTGAAGCTTTCTTT. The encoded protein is CASSESGQENTEAFF.

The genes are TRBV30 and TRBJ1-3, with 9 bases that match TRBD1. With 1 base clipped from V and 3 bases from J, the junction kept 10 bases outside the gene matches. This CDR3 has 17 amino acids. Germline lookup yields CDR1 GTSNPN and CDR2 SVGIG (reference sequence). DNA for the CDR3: TGTGCCTGGAGTGCCCGTCGGACAGGGGAGTTTGGAAACACCATATATTTT. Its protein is CAWSARRTGEFGNTIYF.

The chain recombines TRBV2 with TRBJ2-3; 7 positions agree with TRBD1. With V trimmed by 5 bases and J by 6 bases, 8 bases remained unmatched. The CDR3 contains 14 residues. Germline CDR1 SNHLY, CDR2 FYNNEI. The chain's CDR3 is CASSLQGLGDTQYF. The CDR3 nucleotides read TGTGCCAGCAGTCTACAGGGGCTTGGGGATACGCAGTATTTT.

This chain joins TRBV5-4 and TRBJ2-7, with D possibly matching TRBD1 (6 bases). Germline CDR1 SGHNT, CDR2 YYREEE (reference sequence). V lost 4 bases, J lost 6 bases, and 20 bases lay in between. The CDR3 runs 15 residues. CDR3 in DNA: TGTGCCAGCAGCGGCCCCAGGACAGCGAGCCCCGAGCAGTACTTC. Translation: CASSGPRTASPEQYF.

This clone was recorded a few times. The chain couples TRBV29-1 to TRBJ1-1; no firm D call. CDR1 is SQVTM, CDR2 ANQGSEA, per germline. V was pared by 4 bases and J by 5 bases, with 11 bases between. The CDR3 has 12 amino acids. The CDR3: CSVAGDRTEAFF. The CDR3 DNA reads TGCAGCGTTGCTGGAGATAGAACTGAAGCTTTCTTT.

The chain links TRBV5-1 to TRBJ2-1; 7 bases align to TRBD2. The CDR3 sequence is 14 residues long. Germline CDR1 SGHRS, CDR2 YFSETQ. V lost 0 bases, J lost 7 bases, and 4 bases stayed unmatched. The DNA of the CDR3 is TGCGCCAGCAGCTTGGGGGAGGGGATTAATGAGCAGTTCTTC. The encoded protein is CASSLGEGINEQFF.

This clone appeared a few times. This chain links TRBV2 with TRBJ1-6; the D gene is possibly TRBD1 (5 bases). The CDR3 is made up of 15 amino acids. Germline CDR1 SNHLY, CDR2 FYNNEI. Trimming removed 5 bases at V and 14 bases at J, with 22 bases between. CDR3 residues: CASSWKETVMFTLHF. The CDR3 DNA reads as TGTGCCAGCAGTTGGAAGGAGACAGTTATGTTCACCCTCCACTTT.

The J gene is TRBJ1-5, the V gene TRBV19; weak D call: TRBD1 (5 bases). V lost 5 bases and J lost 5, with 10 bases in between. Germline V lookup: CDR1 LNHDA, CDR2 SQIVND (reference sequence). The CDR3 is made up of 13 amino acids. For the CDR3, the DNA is TGTGCCAGTAGTGGGACCATGGATCAGCCCCAGCATTTT. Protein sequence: CASSGTMDQPQHF.

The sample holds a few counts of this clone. The CDR3 nucleotides are TGCAGTGCCGGTCCCCCGGGAGAGCAGTACTTC. It is translated as CSAGPPGEQYF. The rearrangement joins TRBV20-1 to TRBJ2-7, with D perhaps TRBD2 (5 bases). Trimming pared 6 bases from V and 7 bases from J, leaving 13 bases between. The CDR3 runs to 11 residues. The V gene's germline CDR1 is DFQATT and CDR2 SNEGSKA (reference sequence).

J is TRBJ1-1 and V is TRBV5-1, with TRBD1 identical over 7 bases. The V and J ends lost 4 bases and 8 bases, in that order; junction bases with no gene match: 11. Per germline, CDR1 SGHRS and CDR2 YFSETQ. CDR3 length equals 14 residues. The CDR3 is CASSGGPGTVEAFF. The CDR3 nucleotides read TGCGCCAGCAGCGGGGGTCCCGGGACAGTCGAAGCTTTCTTT.